This TCR beta chain was documented in a study of T-cell memory formation after mild COVID-19. TCRdb redid the calling of the 5' RACE reads with MiXCR, one entry per CDR3 protein. The repertoire includes about 340,000 distinct CDR3 sequences, around 20% of them detected once, and under 15% sits in the top ten. Study-wide findings and caveats: Mainly in CM and EM were contracting CD4+ clones; CD8+ were in EMRA.

V was shortened by 1 base and J by 4 bases, with 17 bases between the two germline ends. CDR3 length: 15 residues. The V gene's germline CDR1 is DFQATT and CDR2 SNEGSKA (reference sequence). This clonotype appeared a few times. What it binds is not known. Specimen: PBMCs or a T cell subset sorted from them (not recorded which). The chain links TRBV20-1 to TRBJ2-7; D gene ambiguous. The clonotype originates from an adult woman who had mild COVID-19 (a few samples of this study predate the infection). Cell type and time point are not known. CDR3 in DNA: TGCAGTGCTAGAGTGCCCGGGCCGATAGTATACGAGCAGTACTTC. Protein product: CSARVPGPIVYEQYF.